The 17 T cell receptor beta chains below come from one sample, sequenced in a study of shared clonotypes between healthy human individuals. This table comes from immunoSEQ multiplex PCR, and its TCRdb copy is limited to in-frame clones, with some not included. The sample contains around 2.1 million clones, approximately 95% of which appear only once. The specimen was naive CD4+ T cells sorted from blood. Subset meaning: CD45RA+ positively selected. Receptors originate from a man aged 18-30 years in good health.

Details on this clone: Other DNA sequences from this sample encode an identical CDR3 as well. The chain carries TRBV7-2 and TRBJ2-3; 9 positions agree with TRBD2. The CDR3 is 14 amino acids. The germline V gene has CDR1 SGHTA and CDR2 FQGNSA. V lost 5 bases and J lost 3; bases outside the gene matches: 3. In DNA, the CDR3 is TGTGCCAGCAGCCCGGGACTAGCTACAGATACGCAGTATTTT. It codes for CASSPGLATDTQYF.

The V call is TRBV27, the J call TRBJ1-1; TRBD1 matches at 7 bases. J was trimmed by 1 base and V by 5 bases; bases with no gene match: 7. This CDR3 spans 15 amino acids. Germline values: CDR1 MNHEY, CDR2 SMNVEV (reference sequence). The CDR3 DNA is TGTGCCAGCAGTGCGTCTAACAGGGGGAACACTGAAGCTTTCTTT. Translation: CASSASNRGNTEAFF.

The chain combines TRBV6-6 with TRBJ2-7; the match to TRBD1 covers 9 bases. CDR1 and CDR2 (germline): MNHNY, SVGAGI (reference sequence). The junction had 8 bases not matched to a gene; V was cut back by 0 bases and J by 5 bases. CDR3 length: 16 amino acids. The CDR3 DNA reads as TGTGCCAGCAGTTACTCGCCCGGGACAGGGAGCGACGAGCAGTACTTC. Its translation: CASSYSPGTGSDEQYF.

A note on this clone: The sample carries other DNA sequences with the same CDR3. V gene TRBV5-6 combines with J gene TRBJ1-1; D is undetermined. The germline V gene has CDR1 SGHDT and CDR2 YYEEEE. V dropped 2 bases and J dropped 0 bases, with 5 bases sitting between them. The CDR3 spans 13 residues. The CDR3 nucleotides read TGTGCCAGCAGCTTAATCCTGAACACTGAAGCTTTCTTT. Its protein is CASSLILNTEAFF.

The rearrangement uses TRBV7-9 and TRBJ1-6; 8 bases fit TRBD1. V trimming: 5 bases; J trimming: 10 bases; junction bases outside the gene matches: 7. CDR3 length: 14 amino acids. The germline V gene encodes CDR1 SEHNR and CDR2 FQNEAQ (reference sequence). The CDR3 here is CASSAGQGESPLHF. As DNA, the CDR3 is TGTGCCAGCAGCGCAGGACAGGGCGAATCACCCCTCCACTTT.

V gene TRBV5-1 combines with J gene TRBJ2-7; TRBD1 aligns across 7 bases. This CDR3 contains 18 residues. V lost 7 bases and J lost 1; bases outside the gene matches: 20. CDR1 is SGHRS and CDR2 is YFSETQ in the germline V gene. The CDR3 nucleotides read TGCGCCAGCCGCATAGGGTCTTCTGGGCAGGGGGTATCCTACGAGCAGTACTTC. Protein product: CASRIGSSGQGVSYEQYF.

The CDR3 sequence is CAWIHTVRYGYTF. CDR3 coding DNA: TGTGCCTGGATTCACACGGTTCGCTATGGCTACACCTTC. V is TRBV30 and J is TRBJ1-2; no clear D. V was pared by 4 bases and J by 4 bases, with 13 bases between. The CDR3 runs to 13 residues. Germline assignment: CDR1 GTSNPN and CDR2 SVGIG (reference sequence).

As for this clone: A junction boundary mismatches the germline segment, possibly from a read error. DNA of the CDR3: TGTGCCAGCAGTCCCGGACAGGGCGGGTCCTACGAGCAGTACTTC. Its protein product is CASSPGQGGSYEQYF. The chain is built from TRBV10-3 and TRBJ2-7; TRBD1 agrees at 8 bases. The CDR3 covers 15 residues. CDR1 is ENHRY and CDR2 is SYGVKD in the germline V gene.

This chain joins TRBV7-9 and TRBJ1-1, with D possibly TRBD1 on 6 matching bases. This CDR3 is 14 amino acids long. V was shortened by 5 bases and J by 4 bases, with 14 bases between the two germline ends. The germline V gene encodes CDR1 SEHNR and CDR2 FQNEAQ (reference sequence). The CDR3 DNA reads TGTGCCAGCAGCGCCAGGGGCCCGGGCACTGAAGCTTTCTTT. Translating it yields CASSARGPGTEAFF.

The chain has TRBV27 and TRBJ2-1, with 11 bases fitting TRBD2. Trimming took 2 bases from V and 3 from J; bases not matched to a gene: 6. The CDR3 is made up of 17 amino acids. Germline CDR1 is MNHEY and CDR2 is SMNVEV (reference sequence). CDR3 sequence reads: CASSLGLAGGYYNEQFF. The DNA of the CDR3 is TGTGCCAGCAGTTTAGGGTTAGCGGGAGGGTACTACAATGAGCAGTTCTTC.

V and J are TRBV5-4 and TRBJ2-7; a possible D gene is TRBD2 (5 bases). This CDR3 has 14 amino acids. Germline V gives CDR1 SGHNT, CDR2 YYREEE (reference sequence). V lost 4 bases to trimming and J lost 2 bases, with 13 bases between them. CDR3 in amino acids: CASSENLGAYEQYF. The CDR3 bases are TGTGCCAGCAGCGAGAACCTCGGGGCCTACGAGCAGTACTTC.

The gene calls are TRBV6-1 and TRBJ1-5, with 8 positions matching TRBD1. Trimming took 3 bases from V and 4 from J; bases not matched to a gene: 8. Germline V gene lookup returns CDR1 MNHNS and CDR2 SASEGT. This CDR3 has 16 amino acids. The CDR3 DNA is TGTGCCAGCAGTGACAAAGGACAGGGCGGAAATCAGCCCCAGCATTTT. It codes for CASSDKGQGGNQPQHF.

The chain couples TRBV9 to TRBJ2-5, with D uncertain. The germline V gene has CDR1 SGDLS and CDR2 YYNGEE. The CDR3 length is 15 residues. V lost 3 bases to trimming and J lost 3 bases, with 15 bases between them. The CDR3 sequence is CASSGPTGFEETQYF. CDR3 coding DNA: TGTGCCAGCAGCGGACCCACCGGATTTGAAGAGACCCAGTACTTC.

V and J are TRBV2 and TRBJ2-4, with D maybe TRBD1 (5 bases). Germline V lookup: CDR1 SNHLY, CDR2 FYNNEI. Trimming removed 6 bases from V and 7 bases from J, with 16 bases in between. The CDR3 is 14 amino acids. CDR3 region: CASRPGQGKNIQYF. Here the CDR3 DNA reads TGTGCCAGCAGGCCCGGGCAGGGTAAGAACATTCAGTACTTC. Full variable domain (outside the CDR3, taken from reference TRBV2 and TRBJ2-4): EPEVTQTPSHQVTQMGQEVILRCVPISNHLYFYWYRQILGQKVEFLVSFYNNEISEKSEIFDDQFSVERPDGSNFTLKIRSTKLEDSAMYFCASRPGQGKNIQYFGAGTRLSVL.

This sequence joins TRBV5-1 and TRBJ2-7; TRBD1 matches at 9 bases. Germline lookup yields CDR1 SGHRS and CDR2 YFSETQ. The CDR3 length is 15 residues. Trimming at V came to 1 base and at J to 3 bases, leaving 5 bases not matched to a gene. The CDR3 is CASSLTGTGFYEQYF. For the CDR3, the DNA is TGCGCCAGCAGCTTGACCGGGACAGGGTTCTACGAGCAGTACTTC.

This clone came up once. The chain joins TRBV5-4 to TRBJ2-1; tentatively, D is TRBD2 (7 bases). Trimming removed 4 bases at V and 15 bases at J, with 17 bases between. In germline, CDR1 is SGHNT, CDR2 YYREEE (reference sequence). The CDR3 length is 12 residues. In DNA, the CDR3 is TGTGCCAGCAGCAACGGGGGGCTAGTGCCGTTCTTC. Translating gives CASSNGGLVPFF.

The chain employs TRBV5-1 and TRBJ1-1; the D gene is possibly TRBD1 (6 bases). The ends were cut back, 4 bases at V and 4 bases at J, with 20 bases in the middle. Germline CDR1 and CDR2: SGHRS and YFSETQ. CDR3 length equals 16 residues. CDR3 in amino acids: CASSKDRSSGSTEAFF. In DNA, the CDR3 is TGCGCCAGCAGCAAGGACAGATCAAGTGGTTCCACTGAAGCTTTCTTT.